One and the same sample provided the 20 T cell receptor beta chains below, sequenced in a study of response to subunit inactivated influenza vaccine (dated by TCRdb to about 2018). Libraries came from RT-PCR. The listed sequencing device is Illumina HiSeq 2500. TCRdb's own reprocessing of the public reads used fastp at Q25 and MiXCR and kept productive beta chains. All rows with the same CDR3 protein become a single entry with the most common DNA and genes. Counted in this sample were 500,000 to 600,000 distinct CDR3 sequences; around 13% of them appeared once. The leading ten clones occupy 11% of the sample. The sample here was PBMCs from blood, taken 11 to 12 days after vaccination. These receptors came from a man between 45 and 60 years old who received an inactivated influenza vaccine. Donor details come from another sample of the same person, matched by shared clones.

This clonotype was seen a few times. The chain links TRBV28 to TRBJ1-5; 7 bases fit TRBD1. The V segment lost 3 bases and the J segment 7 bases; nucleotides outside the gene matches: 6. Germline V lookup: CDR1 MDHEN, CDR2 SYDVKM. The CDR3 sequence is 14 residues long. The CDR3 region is CASSLQQGWQPQHF. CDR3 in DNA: TGTGCCAGCAGTTTGCAACAGGGGTGGCAGCCCCAGCATTTT. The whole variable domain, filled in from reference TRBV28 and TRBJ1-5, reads DVKVTQSSRYLVKRTGEKVFLECVQDMDHENMFWYRQDPGLGLRLIYFSYDVKMKEKGDIPEGYSVSREKKERFSLILESASTNQTSMYLCASSLQQGWQPQHFGDGTRLSIL.

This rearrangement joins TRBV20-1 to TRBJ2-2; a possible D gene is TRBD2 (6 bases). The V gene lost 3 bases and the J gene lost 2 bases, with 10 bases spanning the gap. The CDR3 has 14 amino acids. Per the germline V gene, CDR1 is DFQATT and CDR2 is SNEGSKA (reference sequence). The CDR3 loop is CSARRGTNTGELFF. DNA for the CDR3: TGCAGTGCTAGGCGGGGAACCAACACCGGGGAGCTGTTTTTT.

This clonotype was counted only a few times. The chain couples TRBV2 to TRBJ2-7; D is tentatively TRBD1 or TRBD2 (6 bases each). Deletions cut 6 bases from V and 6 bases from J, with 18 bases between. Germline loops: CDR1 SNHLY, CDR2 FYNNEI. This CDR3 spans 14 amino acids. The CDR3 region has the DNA TGTGCCAGCAGAGAACAGGGAATGGGAGGCGAGCAGTACTTC. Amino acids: CASREQGMGGEQYF. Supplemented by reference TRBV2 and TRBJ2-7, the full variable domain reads EPEVTQTPSHQVTQMGQEVILRCVPISNHLYFYWYRQILGQKVEFLVSFYNNEISEKSEIFDDQFSVERPDGSNFTLKIRSTKLEDSAMYFCASREQGMGGEQYFGPGTRLTVT.

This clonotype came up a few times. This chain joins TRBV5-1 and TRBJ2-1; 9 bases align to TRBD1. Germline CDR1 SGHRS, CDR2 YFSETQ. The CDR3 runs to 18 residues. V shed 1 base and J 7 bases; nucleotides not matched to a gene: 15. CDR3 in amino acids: CASSLIPGTGPVGNEQFF. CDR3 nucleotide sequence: TGCGCCAGCAGCTTGATTCCCGGGACAGGGCCTGTGGGAAATGAGCAGTTCTTC.

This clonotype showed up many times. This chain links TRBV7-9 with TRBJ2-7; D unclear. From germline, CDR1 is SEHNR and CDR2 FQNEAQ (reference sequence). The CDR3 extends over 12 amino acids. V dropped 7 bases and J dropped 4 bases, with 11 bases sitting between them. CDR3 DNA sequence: TGTGCCAGCACCCTGGACCGTTACGAGCAGTACTTC. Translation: CASTLDRYEQYF.

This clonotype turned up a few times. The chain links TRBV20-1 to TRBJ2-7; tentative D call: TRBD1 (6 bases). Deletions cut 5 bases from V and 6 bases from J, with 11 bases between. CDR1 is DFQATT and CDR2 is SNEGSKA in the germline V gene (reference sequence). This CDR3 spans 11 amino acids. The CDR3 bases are TGCAGTGCTGACCAGGGGCGCGAGCAGTACTTC. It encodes CSADQGREQYF.

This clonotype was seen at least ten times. Written as DNA, the CDR3 is TGCGCCAGCAGCTTGGAGACAGGGTCTACCGGGGAGCTGTTTTTT. It encodes CASSLETGSTGELFF. The chain uses TRBV5-1 and TRBJ2-2; 7 bases agree with TRBD1. With V trimmed by 0 bases and J by 5 bases, 4 bases remained unmatched. The length of the CDR3 is 15 residues. Germline assignment: CDR1 SGHRS and CDR2 YFSETQ. Full variable domain (missing parts from reference TRBV5-1 and TRBJ2-2): KAGVTQTPRYLIKTRGQQVTLSCSPISGHRSVSWYQQTPGQGLQFLFEYFSETQRNKGNFPGRFSGRQFSNSRSEMNVSTLELGDSALYLCASSLETGSTGELFFGEGSRLTVL.

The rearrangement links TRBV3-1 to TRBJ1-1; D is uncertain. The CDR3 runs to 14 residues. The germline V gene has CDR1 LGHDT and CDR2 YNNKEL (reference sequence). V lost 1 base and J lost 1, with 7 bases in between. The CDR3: CASSQGPWNTEAFF. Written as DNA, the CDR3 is TGTGCCAGCAGCCAAGGGCCTTGGAACACTGAAGCTTTCTTT.

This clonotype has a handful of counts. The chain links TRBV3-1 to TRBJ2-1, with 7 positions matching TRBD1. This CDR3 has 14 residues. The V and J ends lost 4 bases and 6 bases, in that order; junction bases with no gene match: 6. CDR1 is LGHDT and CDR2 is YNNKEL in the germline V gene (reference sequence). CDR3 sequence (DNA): TGTGCCAGCAGCCGTGACAGGGTCGTCAATGAGCAGTTCTTC. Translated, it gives CASSRDRVVNEQFF.

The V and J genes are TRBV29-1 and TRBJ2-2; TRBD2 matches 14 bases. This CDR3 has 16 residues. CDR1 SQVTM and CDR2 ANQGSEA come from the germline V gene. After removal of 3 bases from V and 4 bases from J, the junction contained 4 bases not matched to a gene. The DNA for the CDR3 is TGCAGCGTTGAGACTAGCGGGAGGGCTAGCACCGGGGAGCTGTTTTTT. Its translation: CSVETSGRASTGELFF.

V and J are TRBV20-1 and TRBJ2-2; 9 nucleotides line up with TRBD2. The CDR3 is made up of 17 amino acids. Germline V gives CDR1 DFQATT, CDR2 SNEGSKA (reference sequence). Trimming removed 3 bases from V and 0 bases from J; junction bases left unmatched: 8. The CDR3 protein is CSASTLAGIPNTGELFF. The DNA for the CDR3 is TGCAGTGCTAGTACGCTAGCGGGAATTCCGAACACCGGGGAGCTGTTTTTT.

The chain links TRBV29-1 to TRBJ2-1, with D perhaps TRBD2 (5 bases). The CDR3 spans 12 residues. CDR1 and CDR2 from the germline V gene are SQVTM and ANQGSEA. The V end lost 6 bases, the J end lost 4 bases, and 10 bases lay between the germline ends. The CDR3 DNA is TGCAGCGTAGCGGCGAATTACAATGAGCAGTTCTTC. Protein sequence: CSVAANYNEQFF.

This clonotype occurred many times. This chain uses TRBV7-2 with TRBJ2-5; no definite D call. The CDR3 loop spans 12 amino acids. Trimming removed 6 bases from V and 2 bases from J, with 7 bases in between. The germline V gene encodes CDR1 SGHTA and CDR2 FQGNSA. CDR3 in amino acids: CASSRPQETQYF. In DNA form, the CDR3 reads TGTGCCAGCAGTAGACCACAAGAGACCCAGTACTTC.

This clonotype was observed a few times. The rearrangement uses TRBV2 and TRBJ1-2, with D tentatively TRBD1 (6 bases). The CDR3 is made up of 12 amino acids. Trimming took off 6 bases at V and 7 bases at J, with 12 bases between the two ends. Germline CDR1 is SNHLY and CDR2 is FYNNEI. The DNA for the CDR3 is TGTGCCAGCAGGAGCTGGGGGGCTGGCTACACCTTC. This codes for CASRSWGAGYTF. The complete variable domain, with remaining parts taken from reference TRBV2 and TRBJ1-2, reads EPEVTQTPSHQVTQMGQEVILRCVPISNHLYFYWYRQILGQKVEFLVSFYNNEISEKSEIFDDQFSVERPDGSNFTLKIRSTKLEDSAMYFCASRSWGAGYTFGSGTRLTVV.

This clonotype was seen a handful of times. The CDR3: CATSRTGVSYNEQFF. As DNA, the CDR3 is TGTGCCACCAGCAGGACAGGGGTGTCCTACAATGAGCAGTTCTTC. The J gene is TRBJ2-1, the V gene TRBV15; 8 nucleotides agree with TRBD1. The CDR3 extends over 15 amino acids. Trimming took 3 bases from V and 1 from J; bases not matched to a gene: 2. Germline CDR1 reads LNHNV; CDR2 reads YYDKDF (reference sequence). Looking up the rest from reference TRBV15 and TRBJ2-1 gives the full variable domain: DAMVIQNPRYQVTQFGKPVTLSCSQTLNHNVMYWYQQKSSQAPKLLFHYYDKDFNNEADTPDNFQSRRPNTSFCFLDIRSPGLGDTAMYLCATSRTGVSYNEQFFGPGTRLTVL.

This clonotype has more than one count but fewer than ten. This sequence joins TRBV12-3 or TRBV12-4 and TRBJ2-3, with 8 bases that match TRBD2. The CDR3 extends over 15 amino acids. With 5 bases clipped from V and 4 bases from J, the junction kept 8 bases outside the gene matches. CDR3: CASSPGGGSSDTQYF. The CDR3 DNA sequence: TGTGCCAGCAGTCCCGGGGGGGGGTCGTCAGATACGCAGTATTTT.

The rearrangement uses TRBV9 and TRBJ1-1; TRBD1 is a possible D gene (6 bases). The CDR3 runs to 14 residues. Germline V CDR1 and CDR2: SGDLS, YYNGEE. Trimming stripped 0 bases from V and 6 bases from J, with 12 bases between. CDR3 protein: CASSVDQGSPEAFF. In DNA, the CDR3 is TGTGCCAGCAGCGTAGATCAGGGGTCCCCTGAAGCTTTCTTT.

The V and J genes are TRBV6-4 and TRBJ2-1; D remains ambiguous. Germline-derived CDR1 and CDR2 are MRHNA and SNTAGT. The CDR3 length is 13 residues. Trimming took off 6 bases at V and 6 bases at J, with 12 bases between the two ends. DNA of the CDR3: TGTGCCAGCAGCCCGACTCTCCGCAATGAGCAGTTCTTC. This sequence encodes CASSPTLRNEQFF.

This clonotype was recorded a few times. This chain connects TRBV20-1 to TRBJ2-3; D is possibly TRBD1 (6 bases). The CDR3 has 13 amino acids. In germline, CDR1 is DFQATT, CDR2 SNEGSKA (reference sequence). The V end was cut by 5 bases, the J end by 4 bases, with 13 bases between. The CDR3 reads CSARPAGADTQYF. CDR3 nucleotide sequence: TGCAGTGCTCGCCCGGCAGGGGCAGATACGCAGTATTTT.

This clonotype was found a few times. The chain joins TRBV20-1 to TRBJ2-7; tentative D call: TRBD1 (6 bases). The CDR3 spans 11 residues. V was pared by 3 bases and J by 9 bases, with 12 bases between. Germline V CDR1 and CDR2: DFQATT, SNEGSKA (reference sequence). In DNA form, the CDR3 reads TGCAGTGCTAGGGTCAGGGGCTGGCAGTACTTC. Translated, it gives CSARVRGWQYF.